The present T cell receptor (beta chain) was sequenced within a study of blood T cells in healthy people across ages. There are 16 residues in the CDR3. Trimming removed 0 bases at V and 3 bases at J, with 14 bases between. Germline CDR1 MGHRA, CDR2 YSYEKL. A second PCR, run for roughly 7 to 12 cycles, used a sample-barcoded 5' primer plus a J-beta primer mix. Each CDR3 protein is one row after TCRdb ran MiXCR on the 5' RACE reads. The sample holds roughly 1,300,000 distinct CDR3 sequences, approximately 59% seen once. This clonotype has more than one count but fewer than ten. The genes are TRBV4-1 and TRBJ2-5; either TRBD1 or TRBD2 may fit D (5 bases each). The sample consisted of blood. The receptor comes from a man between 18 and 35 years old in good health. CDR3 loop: CASSQDSTGTKETQYF. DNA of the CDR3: TGCGCCAGCAGCCAAGATAGCACCGGGACCAAAGAGACCCAGTACTTC.